The entry below describes one T cell receptor beta chain. These data belong to a study of blood T cell repertoires in COVID-19. Study-level background: The samples span acute and convalescent COVID-19 from the United States, Italy and Spain.

Germline loops: CDR1 SGHDT, CDR2 YYEEEE. V was pared by 4 bases and J by 5 bases, with 15 bases between. This CDR3 is built from 14 residues. While infection was still active, Seattle patients were enrolled and then followed longitudinally. Clones were read by immunoSEQ multiplex PCR, and TCRdb kept only the in-frame ones, dropping some. The sample yields about 480,000 clones, 80% to 90% seen once. The receptor was derived from a man between 18 and 29 years old with COVID-19, enrolled during active disease. This sequence joins TRBV5-6 and TRBJ1-1, with D uncertain. Sequenced sample: peripheral blood. The CDR3 coding sequence is TGTGCCAGCAGCGGGAAGGAGGGTCGGACTGAAGCTTTCTTT. Translated, it gives CASSGKEGRTEAFF.